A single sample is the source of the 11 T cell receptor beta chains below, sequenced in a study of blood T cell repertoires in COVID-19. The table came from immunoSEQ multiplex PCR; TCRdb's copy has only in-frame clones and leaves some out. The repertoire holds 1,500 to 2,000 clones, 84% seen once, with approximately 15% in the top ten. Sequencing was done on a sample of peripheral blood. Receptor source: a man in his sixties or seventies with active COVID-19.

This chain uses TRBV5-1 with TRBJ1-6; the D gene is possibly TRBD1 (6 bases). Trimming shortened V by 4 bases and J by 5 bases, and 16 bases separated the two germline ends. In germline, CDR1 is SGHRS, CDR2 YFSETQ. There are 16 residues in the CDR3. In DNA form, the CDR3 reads TGCGCCAGCAGCCCCTCCCGGGCAGGGGATAATTCACCCCTCCACTTT. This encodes CASSPSRAGDNSPLHF.

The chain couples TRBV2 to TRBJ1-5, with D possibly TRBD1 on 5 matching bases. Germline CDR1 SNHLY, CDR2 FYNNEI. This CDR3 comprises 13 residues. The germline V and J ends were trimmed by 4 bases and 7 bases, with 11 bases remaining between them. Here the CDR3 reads CASSVGEQQPQHF. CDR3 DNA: TGTGCCAGCAGTGTAGGGGAACAACAGCCCCAGCATTTT.

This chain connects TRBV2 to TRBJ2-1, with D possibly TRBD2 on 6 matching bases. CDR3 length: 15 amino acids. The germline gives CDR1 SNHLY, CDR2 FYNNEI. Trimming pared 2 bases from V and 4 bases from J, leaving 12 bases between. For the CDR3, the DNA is TGTGCCAGCAGTGAAACCTTAGCGGAATACAATGAGCAGTTCTTC. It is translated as CASSETLAEYNEQFF.

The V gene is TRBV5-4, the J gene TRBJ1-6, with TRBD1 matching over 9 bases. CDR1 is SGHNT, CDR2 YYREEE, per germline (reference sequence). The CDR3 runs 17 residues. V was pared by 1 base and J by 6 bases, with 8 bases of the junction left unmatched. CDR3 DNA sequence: TGTGCCAGCAGCTTGTACGGGGGACAGGGACCTAATTCACCCCTCCACTTT. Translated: CASSLYGGQGPNSPLHF.

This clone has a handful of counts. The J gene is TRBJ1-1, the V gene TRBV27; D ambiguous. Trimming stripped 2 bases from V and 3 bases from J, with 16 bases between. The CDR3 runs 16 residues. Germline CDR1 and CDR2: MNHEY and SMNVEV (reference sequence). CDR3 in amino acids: CASSLTHPISDTEAFF. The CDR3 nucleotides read TGTGCCAGCAGTTTAACCCACCCAATCTCGGACACTGAAGCTTTCTTT.

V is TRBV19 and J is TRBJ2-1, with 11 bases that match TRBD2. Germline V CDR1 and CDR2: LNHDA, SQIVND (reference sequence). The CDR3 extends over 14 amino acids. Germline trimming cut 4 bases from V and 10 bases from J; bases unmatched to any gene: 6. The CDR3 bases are TGTGCCAGTAGTACTACTAGCGGGAGTAACGAGCAGTTCTTC. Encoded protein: CASSTTSGSNEQFF. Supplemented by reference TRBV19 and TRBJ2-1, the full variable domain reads DGGITQSPKYLFRKEGQNVTLSCEQNLNHDAMYWYRQDPGQGLRLIYYSQIVNDFQKGDIAEGYSVSREKKESFPLTVTSAQKNPTAFYLCASSTTSGSNEQFFGPGTRLTVL.

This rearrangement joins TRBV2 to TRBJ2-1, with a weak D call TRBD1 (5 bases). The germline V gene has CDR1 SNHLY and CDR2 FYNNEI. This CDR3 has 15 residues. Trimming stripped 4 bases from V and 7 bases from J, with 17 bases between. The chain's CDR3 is CASSADRPSRNEQFF. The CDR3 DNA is TGTGCCAGCAGTGCTGACAGACCTTCGAGGAATGAGCAGTTCTTC. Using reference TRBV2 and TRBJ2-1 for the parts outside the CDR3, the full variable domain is EPEVTQTPSHQVTQMGQEVILRCVPISNHLYFYWYRQILGQKVEFLVSFYNNEISEKSEIFDDQFSVERPDGSNFTLKIRSTKLEDSAMYFCASSADRPSRNEQFFGPGTRLTVL.

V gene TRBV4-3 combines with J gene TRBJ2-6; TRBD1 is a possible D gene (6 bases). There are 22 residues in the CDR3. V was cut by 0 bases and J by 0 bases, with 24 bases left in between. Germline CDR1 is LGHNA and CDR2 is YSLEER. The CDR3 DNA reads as TGCGCCAGCAGCCAAGACCCCCCGGACGGACAGATCCTTCTCTCTGGGGCCAACGTCCTGACTTTC. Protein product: CASSQDPPDGQILLSGANVLTF.

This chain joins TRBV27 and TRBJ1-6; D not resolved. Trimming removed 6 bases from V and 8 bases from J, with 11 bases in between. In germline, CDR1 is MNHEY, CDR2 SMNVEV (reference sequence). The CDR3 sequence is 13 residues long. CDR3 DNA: TGTGCCAGCAGAATCTACGGGGATTCACCCCTCCACTTT. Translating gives CASRIYGDSPLHF.

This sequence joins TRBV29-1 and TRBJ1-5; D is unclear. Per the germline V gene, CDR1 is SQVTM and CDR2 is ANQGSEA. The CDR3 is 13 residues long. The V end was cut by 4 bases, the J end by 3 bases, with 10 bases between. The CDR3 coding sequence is TGCAGCGTTGCTCTCGGGGTCAATCAGCCCCAGCATTTT. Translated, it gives CSVALGVNQPQHF.

CDR3 nucleotides: TGTGCCAGCAGCTTAGCAGGTAGGGGTTCACCCCTCCACTTT. Translating it yields CASSLAGRGSPLHF. V usage is TRBV7-2 and J usage is TRBJ1-6, with D tentatively TRBD1 (5 bases). This CDR3 has 14 amino acids. Between the trimmed V and J ends, which lost 0 bases and 9 bases, there was a span of 9 bases. Germline-derived CDR1 and CDR2 are SGHTA and FQGNSA.